One T cell receptor (beta chain) is described in this entry. What it binds is unknown. Here immunoSEQ multiplex PCR was the method, and the copy in TCRdb shows in-frame clones only, minus some. The sample gives a few hundred thousand clones, 90% to 97% of which show up once; more than 0.3% is in the top ten. The data stem from a study of shared clonotypes between healthy human individuals. Study-wide results and limits: Across a handful of donors, naive CD4 shared 5% to 6%, naive CD8 over 3%, memory CD4 roughly 2.3%, memory CD8 roughly 0.37%. Naive subsets generally exceeded memory subsets in estimated richness.

The CDR3 is made up of 17 amino acids. V lost 0 bases to trimming and J lost 3 bases, with 15 bases between them. CDR1 and CDR2 from the germline V gene are SGHAT and FQNNGV. Sequences were obtained from memory CD8+ T cells sorted from blood. Subset noted: CD45RO+ cells pooled with CCR7-negative TemRA cells. V is TRBV11-2 and J is TRBJ2-1; D not resolved. This TCR came from a man younger than 40 in good health. CDR3 DNA: TGTGCCAGCAGCTTAGAGGAGTGGAGAACCGACTACAATGAGCAGTTCTTC. This encodes CASSLEEWRTDYNEQFF.